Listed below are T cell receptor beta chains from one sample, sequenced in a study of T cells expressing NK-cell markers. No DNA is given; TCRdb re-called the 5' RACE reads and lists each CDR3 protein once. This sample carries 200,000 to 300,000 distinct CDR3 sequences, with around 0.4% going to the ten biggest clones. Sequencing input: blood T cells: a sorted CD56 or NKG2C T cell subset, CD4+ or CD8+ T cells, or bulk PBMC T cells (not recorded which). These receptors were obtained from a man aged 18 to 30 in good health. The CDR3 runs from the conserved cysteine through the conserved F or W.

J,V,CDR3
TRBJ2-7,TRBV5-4,CASSLVSGRPYEQYF
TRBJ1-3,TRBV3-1,CASSPGGSSGNTIYF
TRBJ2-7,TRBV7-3,CASSQGQGGSEQYF
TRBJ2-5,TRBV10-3,CAISSYQETQYF
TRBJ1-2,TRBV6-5,CASSRDRLHGYTF
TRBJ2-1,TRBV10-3,CATGTRTEQFF
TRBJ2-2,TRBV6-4,CASSPQGISTGELFF
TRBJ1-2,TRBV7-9,CASTYPGQGYGYTF
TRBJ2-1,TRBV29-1,CSVEGSGRRNNEQFF
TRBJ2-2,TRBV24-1,CATSDLGQGNGELFF
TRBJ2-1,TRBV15,CATSRGRGVTNNEQFF
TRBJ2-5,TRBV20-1,CSATVAGENLGTQYF
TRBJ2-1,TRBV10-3,CAISDSRNEQFF
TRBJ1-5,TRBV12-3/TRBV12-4,CASSRQGWQPQHF
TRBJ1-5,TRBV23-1,CASSQLLEGLQPQHF
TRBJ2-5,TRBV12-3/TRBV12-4,CASSFGTGGLETQYF
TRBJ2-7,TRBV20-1,CSARDLGTSAYEQYF
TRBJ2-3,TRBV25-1,CASGSSGIPADTQYF
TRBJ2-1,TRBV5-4,CASSSDSFSYNEQFF
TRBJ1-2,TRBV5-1,CASSPGTASQDYGYTF
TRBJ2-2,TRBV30,CAWSRASRLGTGELFF
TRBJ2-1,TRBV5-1,CASSRDSGGYGEQFF
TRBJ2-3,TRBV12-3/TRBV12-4,CASSLTGLGLDTQYF
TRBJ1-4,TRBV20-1,CSALKDATNEKLFF
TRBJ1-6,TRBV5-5,CASRPGTGVNSPLHF
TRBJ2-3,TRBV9,CASSVETQGSTDTQYF
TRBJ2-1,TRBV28,CASSFPLGRNEQFF
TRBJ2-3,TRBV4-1,CASSSRIGPDTQYF
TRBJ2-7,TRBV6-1,CASSRDYDYEQYF
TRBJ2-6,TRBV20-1,CSARDRGHGANVLTF
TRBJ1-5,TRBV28,CASSYPEAVRPQHF
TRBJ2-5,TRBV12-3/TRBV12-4,CASSSRAETQYF
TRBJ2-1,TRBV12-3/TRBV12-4,CASSASVQIYNEQFF
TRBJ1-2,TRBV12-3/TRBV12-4,CASSLSRDRTSLYGYTF
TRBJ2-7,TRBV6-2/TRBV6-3,CASSYSFFLGRDFYEQYF
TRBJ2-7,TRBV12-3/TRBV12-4,CASSSDPLTGGSYEQYF
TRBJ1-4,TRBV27,CASSSGQYDRLFF
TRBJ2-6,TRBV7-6,CASSLQSGGYTGANVLTF
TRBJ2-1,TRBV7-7,CASSLHGRGVGSYNEQFF
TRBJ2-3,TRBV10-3,CAISEPRGDTQYF